The clone carrying this T cell receptor beta chain was observed a few times. The antigen is unknown. Study-level results: The TCR gene usage of tumor memory CD4+ T cells clustered together with blood and lymph node memory CD4+ cells and with lymph node naive CD4+ cells.

The CDR3 has 14 residues. Looked up from germline, CDR1 is DFQATT and CDR2 is SNEGSKA (reference sequence). V was clipped by 6 bases and J by 1 base, with 13 bases between them. Semi-nested PCR with Nested Universal Primer A followed constant-region reverse priming of full-length variable regions. MiXCR, run by TCRdb on the 5' RACE reads, gives a single entry per CDR3 protein. This sample has roughly 8,100 distinct CDR3 sequences, with roughly half found just once. Material for sequencing was memory CD4+ T cells sorted from a lymph node. The subset: memory CD4+ T cells, CD4+CD45RO+CD25-. V usage is TRBV20-1 and J usage is TRBJ1-5; D is uncertain. This TCR derives from a female donor with breast cancer. The CDR3 coding sequence is TGCAGTGCCCCTCCCGGCGGGAGCAATCAGCCCCAGCATTTT. It is translated as CSAPPGGSNQPQHF.